Each of the 30 T cell receptor beta chains below was sequenced from the same sample in a study of OX40 agonist ivuxolimab in advanced cancers. The table came from immunoSEQ multiplex PCR; TCRdb's copy has only in-frame clones and leaves some out. This sample has some 95,000 clones; under 95% occur once, and the top ten carry around 0.51%. The sequences come from CD4+ or CD8+ T cells sorted from blood, collected in a trial of the OX40 agonist ivuxolimab. Receptor source: an adult with an advanced solid tumor such as melanoma, head and neck, liver or kidney cancer.

This chain links TRBV5-8 with TRBJ2-7; a weak D match, TRBD2 (5 bases). CDR3 length equals 11 residues. Germline CDR1 reads SGHTS; CDR2 reads YDEGEE. V dropped 7 bases and J dropped 2 bases, with 7 bases sitting between them. The CDR3 spells CASGLTYEQYF. The CDR3 DNA sequence: TGTGCCAGCGGACTTACCTACGAGCAGTACTTC.

The chain is built from TRBV7-6 and TRBJ1-4; no reliable D call. The germline gives CDR1 SGHVS, CDR2 FNYEAQ. Trimming stripped 6 bases from V and 3 bases from J, with 11 bases between. This CDR3 comprises 14 residues. This CDR3 reads CASRIGAANEKLFF. CDR3 sequence (DNA): TGTGCCAGCAGGATAGGAGCGGCTAATGAAAAACTGTTTTTT.

The V gene is TRBV18, the J gene TRBJ1-3, with D tentatively TRBD1 (5 bases). From germline, CDR1 is KGHSH and CDR2 LQKENI. Between the trimmed V and J ends, which lost 3 bases and 2 bases, there was a span of 11 bases. This CDR3 has 15 residues. CDR3 sequence reads: CASSPAGTTGNTIYF. CDR3 sequence (DNA): TGTGCCAGCTCACCGGCAGGGACTACTGGAAACACCATATATTTT.

The chain combines TRBV9 with TRBJ1-2; maybe TRBD1 (6 bases). Trimming took 0 bases from V and 7 from J, leaving 13 bases between them. The CDR3 loop spans 14 amino acids. The germline V gene has CDR1 SGDLS and CDR2 YYNGEE. CDR3 nucleotides: TGTGCCAGCAGCGTAGCAGGGGCCGAGGGTGGCTACACCTTC. Its translation is CASSVAGAEGGYTF. The full variable domain, rest sourced from reference TRBV9 and TRBJ1-2, is DSGVTQTPKHLITATGQRVTLRCSPRSGDLSVYWYQQSLDQGLQFLIQYYNGEERAKGNILERFSAQQFPDLHSELNLSSLELGDSALYFCASSVAGAEGGYTFGSGTRLTVV.

This sequence joins TRBV5-1 and TRBJ2-5; perhaps TRBD2 as D (5 bases). V dropped 3 bases and J dropped 6 bases, with 15 bases sitting between them. In germline, CDR1 is SGHRS, CDR2 YFSETQ. The CDR3 runs 14 residues. CDR3 amino acids: CASSSDSGGQTQYF. The CDR3 DNA sequence: TGCGCCAGCAGCTCGGACTCGGGCGGGCAGACCCAGTACTTC.

A few counts support this clone. V and J are TRBV9 and TRBJ1-2; 7 bases fit TRBD1. Per germline, CDR1 SGDLS and CDR2 YYNGEE. This CDR3 has 15 residues. V trimming: 0 bases; J trimming: 8 bases; junction bases outside the gene matches: 10. CDR3 bases: TGTGCCAGCAGCGTAGCACAGGGGCTGTATGGAGGCTACACCTTC. This sequence encodes CASSVAQGLYGGYTF.

This sequence joins TRBV20-1 and TRBJ1-1; possible D gene TRBD1, 5 bases. Germline CDR1 is DFQATT and CDR2 is SNEGSKA (reference sequence). Trimming pared 1 base from V and 6 bases from J, leaving 6 bases between. This CDR3 has 11 residues. The CDR3 here is CSARGGSEAFF. The DNA of the CDR3 is TGCAGTGCTAGAGGGGGCTCTGAAGCTTTCTTT.

The chain combines TRBV27 with TRBJ2-1; D is perhaps TRBD1 or TRBD2 (5 bases each). Germline V gene data show CDR1 as MNHEY and CDR2 as SMNVEV (reference sequence). The CDR3 has 14 amino acids. The V end lost 4 bases, the J end lost 5 bases, and 12 bases lay between the germline ends. The CDR3 DNA reads TGTGCCAGCAGTTCCGGGACGATCGACAATGAGCAGTTCTTC. As protein: CASSSGTIDNEQFF.

This rearrangement joins TRBV5-1 to TRBJ2-1; D possibly corresponds to TRBD2 (6 bases). Germline V gene lookup returns CDR1 SGHRS and CDR2 YFSETQ. V was pared by 4 bases and J by 1 base, with 12 bases between. The CDR3 totals 15 residues. For the CDR3, the DNA is TGCGCCAGCAGCCCCACAGCGGGTTCCTACAATGAGCAGTTCTTC. Translating it yields CASSPTAGSYNEQFF. The full variable domain, completed using reference TRBV5-1 and TRBJ2-1, is KAGVTQTPRYLIKTRGQQVTLSCSPISGHRSVSWYQQTPGQGLQFLFEYFSETQRNKGNFPGRFSGRQFSNSRSEMNVSTLELGDSALYLCASSPTAGSYNEQFFGPGTRLTVL.

This clone appeared a single time. The DNA for the CDR3 is TGTGCCAGCCCCCGGACAGGCTCGTTTGGCTACACCTTC. As protein: CASPRTGSFGYTF. J is TRBJ1-2 and V is TRBV6-1, with 7 positions matching TRBD1. CDR3 size: 13 residues. The V gene end was trimmed by 8 bases and the J gene end by 7 bases; junction bases not matched to a gene: 10. Looked up from germline, CDR1 is MNHNS and CDR2 is SASEGT.

V and J are TRBV11-2 and TRBJ2-7; D gene uncertain. Trimming stripped 2 bases from V and 0 bases from J, with 11 bases between. The germline CDR1 and CDR2 sequences are SGHAT and FQNNGV. The length of the CDR3 is 15 residues. CDR3 nucleotides: TGTGCCAGCAGCTTAAGGGCAGAAAGCTCCTACGAGCAGTACTTC. This translates into CASSLRAESSYEQYF.

This chain uses TRBV18 with TRBJ2-3, with 12 positions matching TRBD2. Germline CDR1 and CDR2: KGHSH and LQKENI. After removal of 4 bases from V and 1 base from J, the junction contained 15 bases not matched to a gene. CDR3 size: 20 residues. CDR3 nucleotides: TGTGCCAGCTCACGACCGACTAGCGGGGGAACCGAGAGCCGCACAGATACGCAGTATTTT. Translation: CASSRPTSGGTESRTDTQYF.

The V and J genes are TRBV11-3 and TRBJ2-7; weak D call: TRBD1 (6 bases). V was clipped by 5 bases and J by 6 bases, with 14 bases between them. This CDR3 comprises 13 residues. The germline CDR1 and CDR2 sequences are SGHNT and YENEEA. The CDR3 DNA is TGTGCCAGCAGCCCTTTGGACAGAATCGAGCAGTACTTC. Translation gives CASSPLDRIEQYF.

V is TRBV10-1 and J is TRBJ2-5; D uncertain. Germline loops: CDR1 WNHNN, CDR2 SYGVQD (reference sequence). The CDR3 is 13 amino acids. V lost 7 bases, J lost 3 bases, and 12 bases lay in between. The CDR3 is CASTTTKKETQYF. As DNA, the CDR3 is TGCGCCAGCACAACTACCAAGAAAGAGACCCAGTACTTC.

This chain uses TRBV2 with TRBJ2-3; 10 positions agree with TRBD2. V was clipped by 6 bases and J by 1 base; unmatched bases: 7. Germline V gives CDR1 SNHLY, CDR2 FYNNEI. The CDR3 covers 16 residues. CDR3 protein: CASRGWGTSGTDTQYF. CDR3 DNA sequence: TGTGCCAGCAGGGGGTGGGGGACTAGCGGCACAGATACGCAGTATTTT.

The chain employs TRBV5-4 and TRBJ2-1, with 8 bases matching TRBD2. J lost 0 bases, V lost 1 base, and 6 bases had no gene match. Looked up from germline, CDR1 is SGHNT and CDR2 is YYREEE (reference sequence). The CDR3 is 17 amino acids. CDR3 sequence (DNA): TGTGCCAGCAGCTTGAATCGGGGGGGGAGCTCCTACAATGAGCAGTTCTTC. Translation gives CASSLNRGGSSYNEQFF.

This chain links TRBV11-1 with TRBJ2-2; D may be TRBD1 or TRBD2 (5 bases each). The germline gives CDR1 SGHAT, CDR2 FQDESV (reference sequence). CDR3 length: 14 residues. Trimming removed 4 bases from V and 3 bases from J, with 9 bases in between. The CDR3 coding sequence is TGTGCCAGCAGCTCGAGGGGAGACACCGGGGAGCTGTTTTTT. It specifies CASSSRGDTGELFF.

This clone appeared once. The gene calls are TRBV9 and TRBJ1-2, with unresolved D. Germline V CDR1 and CDR2: SGDLS, YYNGEE. This CDR3 contains 15 residues. V shed 0 bases and J shed 2 bases, with 11 bases lying between them. CDR3 sequence: CASSVAPTVNYGYTF. The DNA of the CDR3 is TGTGCCAGCAGCGTAGCACCCACTGTAAACTATGGCTACACCTTC.

This rearrangement joins TRBV6-6 to TRBJ2-2; 7 bases fit TRBD1. V lost 5 bases, J lost 4 bases, and 4 bases stayed unmatched. This CDR3 has 14 residues. Germline-derived CDR1 and CDR2 are MNHNY and SVGAGI (reference sequence). As DNA, the CDR3 is TGTGCCAGCAGTGTGGGACAGTTCACCGGGGAGCTGTTTTTT. This sequence encodes CASSVGQFTGELFF.

The table lists this clone with a count of one. This chain connects TRBV5-1 to TRBJ1-2, with D possibly being TRBD1 (5 bases). Germline CDR1 reads SGHRS; CDR2 reads YFSETQ. V lost 2 bases, J lost 3 bases, and 14 bases lay in between. The CDR3 contains 15 residues. The CDR3 nucleotides are TGCGCCAGCAGCTTTACTTGGGGAGGGGACTATGGCTACACCTTC. Its translation: CASSFTWGGDYGYTF.

The J gene is TRBJ2-5, the V gene TRBV18; D is ambiguous. CDR3 length equals 11 residues. Germline V lookup: CDR1 KGHSH, CDR2 LQKENI. Trimming shortened V by 5 bases and J by 3 bases, and 4 bases separated the two germline ends. CDR3 DNA sequence: TGTGCCAGCTCAAATAAAGAGACCCAGTACTTC. This encodes CASSNKETQYF.

The chain couples TRBV9 to TRBJ2-1; D perhaps matches TRBD2 (5 bases). This CDR3 region has 13 residues. Germline CDR1 reads SGDLS; CDR2 reads YYNGEE. The ends were cut back, 0 bases at V and 5 bases at J, with 6 bases in the middle. The CDR3 is CASSVAGNNEQFF. In DNA form, the CDR3 reads TGTGCCAGCAGCGTAGCGGGAAACAATGAGCAGTTCTTC. The variable domain in full, completed from reference TRBV9 and TRBJ2-1, reads DSGVTQTPKHLITATGQRVTLRCSPRSGDLSVYWYQQSLDQGLQFLIQYYNGEERAKGNILERFSAQQFPDLHSELNLSSLELGDSALYFCASSVAGNNEQFFGPGTRLTVL.

The chain joins TRBV7-2 to TRBJ2-4; D might be TRBD1 (6 bases). CDR1 and CDR2 (germline): SGHTA, FQGNSA. V dropped 5 bases and J dropped 11 bases, with 16 bases sitting between them. The CDR3 sequence is 13 residues long. CDR3 region: CASSQRTVSVQYF. CDR3 nucleotides: TGTGCCAGCAGCCAACGGACAGTTTCCGTTCAGTACTTC. Looking up the rest from reference TRBV7-2 and TRBJ2-4 gives the full variable domain: GAGVSQSPSNKVTEKGKDVELRCDPISGHTALYWYRQSLGQGLEFLIYFQGNSAPDKSGLPSDRFSAERTGGSVSTLTIQRTQQEDSAVYLCASSQRTVSVQYFGAGTRLSVL.

This chain joins TRBV19 and TRBJ1-5; D call uncertain. This CDR3 has 15 amino acids. Looked up from germline, CDR1 is LNHDA and CDR2 is SQIVND (reference sequence). V gave up 3 bases and J gave up 0 bases, with 9 bases separating them. CDR3 coding DNA: TGTGCCAGTAGTATGAACAGAGATAGCAATCAGCCCCAGCATTTT. This sequence encodes CASSMNRDSNQPQHF.

The chain joins TRBV18 to TRBJ1-3; D uncertain. Germline V gene data show CDR1 as KGHSH and CDR2 as LQKENI. Trimming took 4 bases from V and 0 from J, leaving 13 bases between them. CDR3 length equals 16 residues. The DNA for the CDR3 is TGTGCCAGCTCACTAATAGCGACCTCCTCTGGAAACACCATATATTTT. This codes for CASSLIATSSGNTIYF.

The genes are TRBV7-9 and TRBJ2-2; TRBD1 matches 8 bases. V shed 10 bases and J 6 bases; nucleotides not matched to a gene: 10. Germline CDR1 reads SEHNR; CDR2 reads FQNEAQ (reference sequence). There are 14 residues in the CDR3. The CDR3 loop is CAIKDRVRAGELFF. CDR3 nucleotide sequence: TGTGCCATCAAGGACAGGGTTAGGGCCGGGGAGCTGTTTTTT.

This chain joins TRBV4-1 and TRBJ2-3; D may be TRBD2 (6 bases). In germline, CDR1 is MGHRA, CDR2 YSYEKL. V was trimmed by 3 bases and J by 0 bases, leaving 13 bases between them. The CDR3 totals 16 residues. CDR3 nucleotides: TGCGCCAGCAGCCATGCCTCTAGCGACAGCACAGATACGCAGTATTTT. It codes for CASSHASSDSTDTQYF.

The V call is TRBV2, the J call TRBJ2-7; 10 nucleotides agree with TRBD1. The CDR3 consists of 13 residues. V lost 6 bases to trimming and J lost 4 bases; unmatched junction nucleotides: 3. Germline CDR1 is SNHLY and CDR2 is FYNNEI. Here the CDR3 DNA reads TGTGCCAGCAGGGAGGGACAGGGGTACGAGCAGTACTTC. Amino acids: CASREGQGYEQYF.

To note about this clone: Other DNA sequences in this sample translate to the same CDR3. The chain uses TRBV2 and TRBJ2-3, with a weak D call TRBD2 (5 bases). V was pared by 2 bases and J by 5 bases, with 5 bases between. Germline loops: CDR1 SNHLY, CDR2 FYNNEI. This CDR3 comprises 12 residues. DNA for the CDR3: TGTGCCAGCAGTGAAAGCGGAGATACGCAGTATTTT. Amino acid sequence: CASSESGDTQYF.

The chain joins TRBV19 to TRBJ1-1, with D maybe TRBD1 (6 bases). Per the germline V gene, CDR1 is LNHDA and CDR2 is SQIVND (reference sequence). CDR3 length: 13 amino acids. The ends were cut back, 4 bases at V and 1 base at J, with 7 bases in the middle. DNA of the CDR3: TGTGCCAGTAGTAAGGACAGGAACACTGAAGCTTTCTTT. As protein: CASSKDRNTEAFF.